Detailed here is one TCR beta chain. This clonotype was detected only a few times. Its binding antigen is unknown. No per-base quality is available; no much larger clone lies one base away. The CDR3 has 14 amino acids, counting the end cysteine and phenylalanine. Only CDR3 DNA remains: 42 bases, in frame from the first base. V loses 2 bases of germline sequence and J loses 4 bases, and the interval between the two ends is 9 bases. As encoded in the germline V gene, CDR1 is MNHEY while CDR2 is SVGAGI. Libraries were made using PCR. Reads for this sample came from an Illumina HiSeq 2500. To reduce PCR and sequencing biases, unique molecular identifiers were built into the TCR beta cDNA libraries. Roughly 500,000 cDNA molecules were obtained for every 1 to 10 million input T cells, so each molecule roughly corresponded to one T cell. The patient libraries were prepared and sequenced using the same protocol as the earlier healthy control dataset. Samples belonging to the same batch were prepared together, multiplexed and sequenced on a shared HiSeq lane. Turning to the authors' computational methods: Raw barcoded reads were processed with MIGEC, discarding single-read molecular identifier groups before consensus assembly and CDR3 extraction. VDJtools was used for post-analysis of the clonotype tables, with diversity normalized by down-sampling every dataset to the smallest sample size. To correct batch-related cross-sample contamination, repertoire overlap clustering matched CDR3 amino acid sequences but not nucleotide sequences. TCRdb reworked the public reads: Q25 trimming with fastp, MiXCR clone assembly, productive beta chains retained. Rows with a matching CDR3 protein are joined into one entry that keeps the most common DNA and genes. The V and J calls and clone size come from TCRdb's table, not from the authors' own analysis. The table for this sample lists approximately 690,000 distinct CDR3 sequences; more than 50% of them were counted only once. In total, the top ten clones hold over 9% of the sample.

To demonstrate the VDJtools post-analysis software, the study profiled TCR beta repertoires from the peripheral blood of about a dozen young patients with multiple sclerosis. The multiple sclerosis patients were children and adolescents ranging in age from roughly 6 to 15 years. The data stem from a study of post-analysis software for immune sequencing data (dated by TCRdb to the mid-2010s). Some background on the complete study: Relapsing-remitting, secondary progressive and progressive-relapsing multiple sclerosis were recorded as disease courses, and subtype annotation was lacking for some patients. The multiple sclerosis patient repertoires were compared with 11 previously published healthy control repertoires from donors aged about 6 to 25 years. A subset of samples was prepared in parallel using single-end sample barcoding, then pooled and co-amplified after Illumina adapter ligation. Study-level results and caveats: Normalized Chao1 diversity was significantly lower in multiple sclerosis patients than controls, suggesting substantial peripheral T-cell clonal expansion. The control group was slightly older than the multiple sclerosis patient group. Significantly higher frequencies in patients than in controls were found for about five TRBV segments, including TRBV5-6, TRBV5-1 and TRBV20-1. When samples were clustered directly using the F measure, samples prepared in the same batch co-clustered strongly, which prompted a batch-effect correction.

Recombination linked TRBV6-5 to TRBJ2-4, with TRBD1 tentatively as D gene (6 bases match). The clonotype was recovered from a girl aged 2 to 10 with multiple sclerosis. Sequencing was performed on blood. The CDR3 protein sequence reads: CASSYTGRKNIQYF. The DNA sequence follows: TGTGCCAGCAGTTACACAGGGCGGAAAAACATTCAGTACTTC.